This TCR beta chain was retrieved from a study of blood T cells in healthy people across ages. Whenever a sample was processed, at least 7 million PBMCs were isolated. In its sample, this clonotype was seen a few times. PCR was performed a second time for about 7 to 12 cycles using a sample-barcoded 5' primer and a J-beta primer mix. Via MiXCR, TCRdb re-called the 5' RACE reads, giving one row per CDR3 protein. The sample gives approximately 730,000 distinct CDR3 sequences, 43% of which show up once; 20% to 25% is in the top ten. Germline assignment: CDR1 LGHNT and CDR2 FRNRAP. V shed 3 bases and J shed 8 bases, with 19 bases lying between them. The CDR3 is 15 amino acids.

Input material: blood. The sequence derives from an older woman in good health. This sequence joins TRBV12-5 and TRBJ1-2; D perhaps matches TRBD1 (5 bases). DNA of the CDR3: TGTGCTAGTGGTTTTTCAACCGGGGGTCCGAGCGGCTACACCTTC. Amino acids: CASGFSTGGPSGYTF.